Listed here is a single T cell receptor (beta chain). Its antigen remains unidentified. Nothing much larger sits one base from this clone, and base qualities are not available. From its cysteine to its phenylalanine, the CDR3 spans 14 amino acids. Only the CDR3 DNA stays, 42 bases, in frame from base 1. From a lookup of the germline V gene, CDR1 and CDR2 are SGDLS and YYNGEE. Trimming takes 3 bases off V and 10 bases off J; junction bases not matched to a gene: 8. Explained via the paper, the time point label denotes: newly diagnosed GD, antithyroid drugs for less than 3 months. RNA was extracted from PBMCs in TRIzol for both TCR sequencing and RNA sequencing. Graves' disease was diagnosed according to American Thyroid Association guidelines. Patients were recruited from an endocrinology department in Xi'an, China. From each patient, 7.5 to 10 milliliters of peripheral blood was collected into an EDTA anticoagulant tube. Ficoll Paque Plus density gradient separation was used to isolate PBMCs, and no additional T cell sorting was done. An Agilent 2100 Bioanalyzer and agarose gel were used to check RNA quality, and a NanoDrop 2000 was used to measure RNA concentration.

This entry is derived from a study of regulatory T cells in long-lasting Graves disease (dated by TCRdb to 2020 to 2023). Describing the broader study: Antithyroid drugs had been taken for less than 3 months by newly diagnosed Graves' disease patients. This study used TCR sequencing and RNA sequencing of peripheral blood to compare persistent Graves' disease patients against newly diagnosed Graves' disease patients. The study took place in China and was registered as a clinical trial. A total of roughly 35 samples underwent TCR sequencing: about 13 from persistent and roughly 20 from newly diagnosed Graves' disease patients. Study-level results and caveats: Only the TCR beta chain was sequenced and analyzed. Compared with newly diagnosed patients, persistent Graves' disease patients had lower TCR Shannon entropy and fewer highly expanded clones, which suggests clonal expansion. Only peripheral blood was studied, because thyroid tissue, the primary lesion, was inaccessible. TRBV28, TRBJ1-2 and TRBJ2-5 were preferentially used in persistent disease, while TRBV20-1 and TRBJ2-1 were favored in newly diagnosed disease. More public clonotypes were shared among persistent patients (roughly 2,900) than among newly diagnosed patients (roughly 1,000). As a limitation, the authors acknowledged that the small sample size may reduce accuracy.

Library preparation employed multiplex PCR. Sequencer: Illumina HiSeq 4000. iRepertoire HTBI primers and Arm-PCR amplification of CDR3 regions were used to construct TCR beta libraries. Before sequencing, the PCR products went through gel purification. Per the authors' processing: A total of 62 TRBV and 14 TRBJ segments were identified across samples and were used for gene usage analysis of CDR3 amino acid clonotypes. COPE and FqMerger were used to merge the filtered high-quality paired reads into contigs. BLAST was used to align contigs to the IMGT TRBV, TRBD and TRBJ reference genes, and CDR3 was defined following IMGT. Clonotypes above 0.1% frequency were classified as highly expanded clones. Shannon entropy served as the measure of repertoire diversity, while the Gini coefficient captured V-J evenness. A clonotype found in more than one individual was treated as public. In TCRdb, the public reads were trimmed at Q25 with fastp and aligned with MiXCR, with productive beta chains retained. Records with the same CDR3 protein are collapsed into one entry carrying the most frequent genes and DNA. TCRdb's processing, not the authors', yielded these V and J calls. This sample gives hundreds of thousands of distinct CDR3 sequences in total; 16% of them show up just once. The top ten clonotypes cover around a sixth of the sample.

The sample also formed part of further work on T cells in Graves' hyperthyroidism and ophthalmopathy. Reported in the second study: Graves' hyperthyroidism was defined as stable when no progression to ophthalmopathy occurred over 18 months of follow-up. The hyperthyroidism patients were between 18 and 65 years old and newly diagnosed, with a disease duration of less than 2 months. Any patient with an uncontrolled infection, another autoimmune disease, pregnancy or lactation was excluded. Diagnoses were based on clinical symptoms, serum thyroxine and TRAb, thyroid ultrasound and orbital computed tomography. The first round of RT-PCR for the TCR CDR3 was performed with the HTBI primer set and the Qiagen OneStep RT-PCR kit. Most expanded thyroid clonotypes (frequency above 0.001) were also detected in blood, a finding suggesting that blood repertoires may reflect thyroid immune responses. In cross-validation, a model built on a 13 V-J signature told ophthalmopathy apart from stable hyperthyroidism with approximately 90% sensitivity and roughly 81% specificity, and in testing the same model reached 80%/75%. In validation, the model predicted progression to ophthalmopathy a median of roughly 6.1 months before onset, with roughly 70% sensitivity and almost 75% specificity. To identify distinguishing TCR V-J signatures, a discovery cohort of around 98 patients was used, comprising 43 with Graves' ophthalmopathy and 57 with stable Graves' hyperthyroidism. Prospective prediction of ophthalmopathy was tested in an independent validation cohort consisting of 18 hyperthyroidism patients and some 15 patients who later progressed to ophthalmopathy. For training and testing, the approximately 97 patients in the discovery cohort were randomly divided in a 7:3 ratio. Thyroid tissue and blood T-cell repertoires from over 5 Graves' hyperthyroidism patients were also compared in the study. Once sampling was done, hyperthyroidism patients were given methimazole at a starting dose of 30 mg daily, whereas ophthalmopathy patients were given high-dose intravenous methylprednisolone. Libraries were constructed in a second round of multiplex PCR, after which size selection and purification were performed. Libraries were sequenced paired-end with 100 bp reads on an Illumina HiSeq2000. SOAPnuke was used to process the raw data, throwing out any read that contained adapters or uncalled bases, had a mean Phred below 15, or lacked an exact constant-primer or identifier match. High-quality paired reads were merged with COPE v1.2.5, and unique nucleotide sequences were defined as clonotypes. MiTCR v1.1 was used to align clonotypes to the IMGT TRBV, TRBD and TRBJ reference segments. Analysis was restricted to V-J combinations with a frequency above 0.0001, which covered 98% to 99.2% of repertoires. A TCS score was defined as the ratio between F50 (clonal expansion) and ExV (chaos), using BLOSUM62-based TCRdist between CDR3 peptides within each V-J. Welch's t-statistics and random forest reduced around 550 V-J features to 13, which were used in a naive Bayes classifier (R e1071). Sample size was not statistically predetermined, and blinding of investigators to group allocation was not performed. The paper describes TCR Vbeta CDR3 sequencing of 130 to 150 peripheral blood samples, made up of fewer than 50 ophthalmopathy patients, 70 to 80 hyperthyroidism patients and roughly 17 progressor patients.

The material sequenced was peripheral blood mononuclear cells (PBMCs), taken at new diagnosis, from a patient treated with antithyroid drugs. The sequence came from a woman aged 25-40 years with Graves disease. Donor details come from another sample of the same person, matched by shared clones. The rearranged segments are TRBV9 and TRBJ2-1, and 9 bases in between align with TRBD2. The bases read TGTGCCAGCAGCGGGACTAGCGACCTTGGAGAGCAGTTCTTC. This codes for CASSGTSDLGEQFF.